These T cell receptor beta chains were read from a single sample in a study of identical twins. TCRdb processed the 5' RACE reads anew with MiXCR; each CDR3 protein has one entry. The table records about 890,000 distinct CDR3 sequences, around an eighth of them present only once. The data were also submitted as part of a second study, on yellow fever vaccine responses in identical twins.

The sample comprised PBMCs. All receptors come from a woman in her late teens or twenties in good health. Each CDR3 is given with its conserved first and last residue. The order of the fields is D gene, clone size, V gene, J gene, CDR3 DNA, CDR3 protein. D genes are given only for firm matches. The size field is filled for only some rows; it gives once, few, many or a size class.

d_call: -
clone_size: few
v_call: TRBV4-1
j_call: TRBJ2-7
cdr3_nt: TGCGCCAGCAGCCTGACTGCGGGGACCTCCTACGAGCAGTACTTC
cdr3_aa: CASSLTAGTSYEQYF

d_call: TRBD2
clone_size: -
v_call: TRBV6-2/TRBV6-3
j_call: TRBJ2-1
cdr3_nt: TGTGCCAGCAGTTTCGGCGCTAGCGGGGGGAGCGGTGAGCAGTTCTTC
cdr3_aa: CASSFGASGGSGEQFF

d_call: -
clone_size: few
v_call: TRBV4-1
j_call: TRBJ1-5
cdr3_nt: TGCGCCAGCAGCCAAGCCGGACTAACAGGGAATCAGCCCCAGCATTTT
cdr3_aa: CASSQAGLTGNQPQHF

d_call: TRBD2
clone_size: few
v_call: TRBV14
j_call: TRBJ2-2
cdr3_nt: TGTGCCAGCAGCCAAGAAATACTAGCGGGAGGAGTCGGGGAGCTGTTTTTT
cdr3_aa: CASSQEILAGGVGELFF

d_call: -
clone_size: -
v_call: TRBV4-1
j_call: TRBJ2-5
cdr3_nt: TGCGCCAGCAGCCAAGTCGCGTACGGGACCCAGTACTTC
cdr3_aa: CASSQVAYGTQYF

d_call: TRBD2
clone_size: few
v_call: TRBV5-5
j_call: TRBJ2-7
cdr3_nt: TGTGCCAGCAGCTCTCTCCGGGAGGGCCCCTACGAGCAGTACTTC
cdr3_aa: CASSSLREGPYEQYF

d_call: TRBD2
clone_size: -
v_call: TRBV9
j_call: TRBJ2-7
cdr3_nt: TGTGCCAGCAGCGGCGGGACTAGCGGCCTCGAGCAGTACTTC
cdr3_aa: CASSGGTSGLEQYF

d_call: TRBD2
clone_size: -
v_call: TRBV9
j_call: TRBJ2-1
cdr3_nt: TGTGCCAGCAGCGATAGCGGGAGAATCTTCTACAATGAGCAGTTCTTC
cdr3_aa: CASSDSGRIFYNEQFF

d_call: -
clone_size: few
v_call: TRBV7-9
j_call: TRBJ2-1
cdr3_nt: TGTGCCAGCAGCTCTAGACTATTAGGGAATGAGCAGTTCTTC
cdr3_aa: CASSSRLLGNEQFF

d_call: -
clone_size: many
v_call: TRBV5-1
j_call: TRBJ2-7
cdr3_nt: TGCGCCAGCAGCCAGGAAGGTTATCAGGACGAGCAGTACTTC
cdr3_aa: CASSQEGYQDEQYF

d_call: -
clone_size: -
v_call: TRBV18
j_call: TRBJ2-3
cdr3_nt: TGTGCCAGCTCACCTAATGGACGGAGCACAGATACGCAGTATTTT
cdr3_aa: CASSPNGRSTDTQYF

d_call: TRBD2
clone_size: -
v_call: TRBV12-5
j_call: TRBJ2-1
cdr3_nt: TGTGCTAGTGTCCTCGGGGGGGCTAGCGGGACCCCGGGATTAAATGAGCAGTTCTTC
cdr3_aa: CASVLGGASGTPGLNEQFF

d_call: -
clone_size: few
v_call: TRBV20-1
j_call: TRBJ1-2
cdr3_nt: TGCAGTGCTAGAGGGGCGGCAGGAGGCTACACCTTC
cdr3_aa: CSARGAAGGYTF

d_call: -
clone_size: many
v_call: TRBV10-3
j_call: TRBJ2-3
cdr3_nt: TGTGCCATCGGAGGGGGCGCCCGGACCACAGATACGCAGTATTTT
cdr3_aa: CAIGGGARTTDTQYF

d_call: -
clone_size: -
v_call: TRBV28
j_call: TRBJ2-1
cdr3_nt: TGTGCCAGCAGTCCCCGGGAGCGGATCTACAATGAGCAGTTCTTC
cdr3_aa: CASSPRERIYNEQFF

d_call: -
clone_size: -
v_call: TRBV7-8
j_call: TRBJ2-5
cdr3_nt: TGTTCCAGCAGCTTAGTGCCCGGGGGCTCCCAAGAGACCCAGTACTTC
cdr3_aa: CSSSLVPGGSQETQYF

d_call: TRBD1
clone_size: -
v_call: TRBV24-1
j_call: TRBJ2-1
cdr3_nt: TGTGCCACCAGCCCCCGGGACAGATATTACAATGAGCAGTTCTTC
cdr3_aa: CATSPRDRYYNEQFF

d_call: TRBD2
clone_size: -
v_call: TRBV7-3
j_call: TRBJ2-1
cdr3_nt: TGTGCCAGCAGCCCCTATAGCGGGACCTACAATGAGCAGTTCTTC
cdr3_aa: CASSPYSGTYNEQFF